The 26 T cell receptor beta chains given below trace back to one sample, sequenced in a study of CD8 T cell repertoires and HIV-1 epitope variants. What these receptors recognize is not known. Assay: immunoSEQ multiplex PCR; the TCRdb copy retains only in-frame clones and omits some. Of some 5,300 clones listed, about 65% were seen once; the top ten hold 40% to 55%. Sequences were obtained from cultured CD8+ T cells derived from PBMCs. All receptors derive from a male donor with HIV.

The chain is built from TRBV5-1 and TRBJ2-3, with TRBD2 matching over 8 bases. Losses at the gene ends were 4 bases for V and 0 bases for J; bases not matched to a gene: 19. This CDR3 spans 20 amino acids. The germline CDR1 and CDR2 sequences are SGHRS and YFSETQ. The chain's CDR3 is CASSPEGGVAGGISTDTQYF. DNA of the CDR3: TGCGCCAGCAGCCCTGAAGGGGGAGTCGCGGGAGGTATTAGCACAGATACGCAGTATTTT.

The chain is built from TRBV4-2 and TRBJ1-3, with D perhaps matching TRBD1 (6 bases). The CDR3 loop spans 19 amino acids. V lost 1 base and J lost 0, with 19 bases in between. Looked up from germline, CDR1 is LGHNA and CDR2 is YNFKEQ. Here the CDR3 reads CASSQAQREGDGSGNTIYF. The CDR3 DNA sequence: TGTGCCAGCAGCCAAGCCCAACGGGAGGGGGATGGCTCTGGAAACACCATATATTTT.

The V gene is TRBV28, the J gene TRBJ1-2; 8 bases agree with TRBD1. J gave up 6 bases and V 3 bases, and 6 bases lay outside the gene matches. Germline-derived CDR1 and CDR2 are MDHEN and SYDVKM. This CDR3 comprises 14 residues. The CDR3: CASSFVQGVNGYTF. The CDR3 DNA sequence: TGTGCCAGCAGTTTTGTACAGGGGGTTAATGGCTACACCTTC.

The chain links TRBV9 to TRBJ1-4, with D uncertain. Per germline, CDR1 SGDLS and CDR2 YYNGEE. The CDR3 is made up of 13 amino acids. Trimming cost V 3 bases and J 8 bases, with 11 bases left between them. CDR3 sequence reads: CASSARPGEKLFF. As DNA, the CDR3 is TGTGCCAGCAGCGCCCGGCCGGGGGAAAAACTGTTTTTT.

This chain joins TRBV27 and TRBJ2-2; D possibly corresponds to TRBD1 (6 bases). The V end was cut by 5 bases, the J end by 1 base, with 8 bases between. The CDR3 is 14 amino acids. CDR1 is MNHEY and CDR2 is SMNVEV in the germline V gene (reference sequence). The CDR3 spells CASSPGVNTGELFF. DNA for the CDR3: TGTGCCAGCAGTCCAGGGGTGAACACCGGGGAGCTGTTTTTT.

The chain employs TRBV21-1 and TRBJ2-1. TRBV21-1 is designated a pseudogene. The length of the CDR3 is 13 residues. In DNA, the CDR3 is TGTGCCAGCAGCAGACGGCGAATTGATGAGCAGTTCTTC. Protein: CASSRRRIDEQFF.

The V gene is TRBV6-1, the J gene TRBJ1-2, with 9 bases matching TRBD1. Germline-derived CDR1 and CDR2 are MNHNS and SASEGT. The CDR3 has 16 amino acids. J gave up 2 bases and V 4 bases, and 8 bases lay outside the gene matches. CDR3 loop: CASSVEQGATNYGYTF. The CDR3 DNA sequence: TGTGCCAGCAGTGTTGAACAGGGGGCAACCAACTATGGCTACACCTTC.

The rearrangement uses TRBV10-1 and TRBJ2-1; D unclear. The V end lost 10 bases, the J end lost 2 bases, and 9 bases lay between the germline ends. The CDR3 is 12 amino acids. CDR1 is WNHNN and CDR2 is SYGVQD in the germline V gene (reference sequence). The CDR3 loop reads CANRGAYNEQFF. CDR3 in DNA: TGCGCCAACCGCGGCGCCTACAATGAGCAGTTCTTC.

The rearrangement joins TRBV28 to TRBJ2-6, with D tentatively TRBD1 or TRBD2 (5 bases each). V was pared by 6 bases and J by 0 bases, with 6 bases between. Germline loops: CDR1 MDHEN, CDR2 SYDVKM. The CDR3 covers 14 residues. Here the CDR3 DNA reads TGTGCCAGCAGGGGACCCTCTGGGGCCAACGTCCTGACTTTC. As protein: CASRGPSGANVLTF.

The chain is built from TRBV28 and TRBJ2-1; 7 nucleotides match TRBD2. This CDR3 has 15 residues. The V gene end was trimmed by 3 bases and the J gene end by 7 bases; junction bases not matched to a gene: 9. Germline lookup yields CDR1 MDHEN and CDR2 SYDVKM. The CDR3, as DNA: TGTGCCAGCAGTTTGGGCGGGAGCTTCCTTAATGAGCAGTTCTTC. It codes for CASSLGGSFLNEQFF.

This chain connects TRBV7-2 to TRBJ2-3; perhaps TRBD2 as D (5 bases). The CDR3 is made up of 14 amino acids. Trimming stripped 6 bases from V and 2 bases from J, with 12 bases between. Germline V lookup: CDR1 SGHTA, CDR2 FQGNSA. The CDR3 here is CASSPGIHTDTQYF. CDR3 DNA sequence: TGTGCCAGCAGTCCGGGGATTCACACAGATACGCAGTATTTT.

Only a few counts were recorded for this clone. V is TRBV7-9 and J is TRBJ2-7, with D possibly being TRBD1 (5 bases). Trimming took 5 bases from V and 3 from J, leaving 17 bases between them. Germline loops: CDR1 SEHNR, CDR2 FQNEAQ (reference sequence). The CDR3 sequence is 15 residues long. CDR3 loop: CASSRTNRPLYEQYF. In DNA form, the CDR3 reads TGTGCCAGCAGCCGGACGAACAGGCCCCTCTACGAGCAGTACTTC.

CDR3 nucleotides: TGCGCCAGCAGCCAAGTGACTAGCGGGGATAACTATTACGAGCAGTACTTC. This codes for CASSQVTSGDNYYEQYF. The genes are TRBV4-1 and TRBJ2-7; 11 bases agree with TRBD2. With V trimmed by 1 base and J by 4 bases, 9 bases remained unmatched. Germline CDR1 and CDR2: MGHRA and YSYEKL. This CDR3 is 17 amino acids long.

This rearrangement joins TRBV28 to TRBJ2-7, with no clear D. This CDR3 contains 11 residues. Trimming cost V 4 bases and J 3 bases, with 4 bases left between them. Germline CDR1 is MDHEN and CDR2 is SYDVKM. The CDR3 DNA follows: TGTGCCAGCAGTTCCAACTACGAGCAGTACTTC. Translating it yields CASSSNYEQYF.

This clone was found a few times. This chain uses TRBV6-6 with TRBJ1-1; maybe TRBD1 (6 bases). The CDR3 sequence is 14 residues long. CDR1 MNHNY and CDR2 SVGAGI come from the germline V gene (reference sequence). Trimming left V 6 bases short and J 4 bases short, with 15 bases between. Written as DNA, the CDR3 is TGTGCCAGCAGCCCCGACAGGATCGGCACTGAAGCTTTCTTT. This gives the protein CASSPDRIGTEAFF.

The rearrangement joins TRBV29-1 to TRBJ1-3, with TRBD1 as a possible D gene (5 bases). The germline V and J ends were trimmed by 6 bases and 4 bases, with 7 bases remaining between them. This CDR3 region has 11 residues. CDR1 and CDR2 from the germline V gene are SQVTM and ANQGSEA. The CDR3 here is CSVEGGNTIYF. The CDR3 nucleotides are TGCAGCGTAGAGGGGGGAAACACCATATATTTT.

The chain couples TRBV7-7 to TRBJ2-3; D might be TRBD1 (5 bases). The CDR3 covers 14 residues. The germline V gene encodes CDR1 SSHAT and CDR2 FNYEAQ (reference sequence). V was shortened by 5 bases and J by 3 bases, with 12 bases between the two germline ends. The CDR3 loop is CASSTGHRTDTQYF. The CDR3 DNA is TGTGCCAGCAGCACCGGGCACAGGACAGATACGCAGTATTTT.

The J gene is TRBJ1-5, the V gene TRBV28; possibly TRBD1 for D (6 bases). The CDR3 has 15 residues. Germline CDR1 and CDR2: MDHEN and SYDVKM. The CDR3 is CAVLGGVSGNQPQHF. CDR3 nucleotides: TGTGCGGTTTTAGGGGGGGTGTCGGGCAATCAGCCCCAGCATTTT.

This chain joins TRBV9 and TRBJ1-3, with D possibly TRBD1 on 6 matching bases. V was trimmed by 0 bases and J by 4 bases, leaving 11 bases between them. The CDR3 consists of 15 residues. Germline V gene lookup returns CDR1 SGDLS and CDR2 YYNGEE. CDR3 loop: CASSVVPGAGNTIYF. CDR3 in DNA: TGTGCCAGCAGCGTAGTCCCGGGGGCGGGAAACACCATATATTTT.

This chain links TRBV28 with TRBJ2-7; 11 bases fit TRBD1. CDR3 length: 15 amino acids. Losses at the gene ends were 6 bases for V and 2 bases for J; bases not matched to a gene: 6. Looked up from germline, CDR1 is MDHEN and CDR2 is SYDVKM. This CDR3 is CASRGTGGRTYEQYF. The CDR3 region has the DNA TGTGCCAGCAGGGGGACAGGGGGAAGAACCTACGAGCAGTACTTC.

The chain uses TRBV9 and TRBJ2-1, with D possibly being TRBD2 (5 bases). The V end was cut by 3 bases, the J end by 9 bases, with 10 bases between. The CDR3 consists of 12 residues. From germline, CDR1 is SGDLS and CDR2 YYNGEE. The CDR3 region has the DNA TGTGCCAGCAGCGGAAGGGAGACTGAGCAGTTCTTC. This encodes CASSGRETEQFF.

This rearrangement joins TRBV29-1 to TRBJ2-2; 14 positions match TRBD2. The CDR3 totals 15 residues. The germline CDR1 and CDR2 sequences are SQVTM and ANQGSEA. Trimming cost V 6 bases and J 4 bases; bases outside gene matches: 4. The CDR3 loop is CSVVGLAGVTGELFF. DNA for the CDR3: TGCAGCGTCGTGGGACTAGCGGGAGTCACCGGGGAGCTGTTTTTT.

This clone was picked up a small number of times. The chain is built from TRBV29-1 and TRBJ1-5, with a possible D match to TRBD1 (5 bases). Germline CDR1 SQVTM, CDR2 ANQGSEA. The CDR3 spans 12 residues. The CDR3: CAGQEVDQPQHF. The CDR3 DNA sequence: TGCGCAGGGCAGGAGGTCGATCAGCCCCAGCATTTT.

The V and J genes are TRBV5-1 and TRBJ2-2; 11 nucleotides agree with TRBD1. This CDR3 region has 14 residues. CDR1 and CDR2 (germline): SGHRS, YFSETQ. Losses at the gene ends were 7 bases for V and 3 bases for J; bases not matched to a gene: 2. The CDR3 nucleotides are TGCGCCAGCGCGGACAGGGGGCACACCGGGGAGCTGTTTTTT. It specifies CASADRGHTGELFF. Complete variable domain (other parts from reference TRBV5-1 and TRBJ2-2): KAGVTQTPRYLIKTRGQQVTLSCSPISGHRSVSWYQQTPGQGLQFLFEYFSETQRNKGNFPGRFSGRQFSNSRSEMNVSTLELGDSALYLCASADRGHTGELFFGEGSRLTVL.

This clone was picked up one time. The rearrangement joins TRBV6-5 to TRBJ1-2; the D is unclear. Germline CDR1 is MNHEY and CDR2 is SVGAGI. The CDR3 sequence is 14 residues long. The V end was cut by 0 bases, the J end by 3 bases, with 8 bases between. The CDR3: CASSYSLGDYGYTF. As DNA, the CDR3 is TGTGCCAGCAGTTACTCGCTTGGGGACTATGGCTACACCTTC.

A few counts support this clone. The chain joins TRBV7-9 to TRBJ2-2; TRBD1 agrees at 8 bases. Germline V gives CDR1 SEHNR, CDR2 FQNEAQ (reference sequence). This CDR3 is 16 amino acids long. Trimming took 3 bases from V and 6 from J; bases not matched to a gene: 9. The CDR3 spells CASSLIDRGRSGELFF. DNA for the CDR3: TGTGCCAGCAGCTTGATTGACAGGGGTAGATCCGGGGAGCTGTTTTTT.